The sequence of this T cell receptor beta chain was determined in a study of blood T cell repertoires in COVID-19. Overall study: PBMCs, B-cell-depleted T cells, or T cells were the source of the cDNA or gDNA that made up the material.

Deletions cut 2 bases from V and 1 base from J, with 3 bases between. This CDR3 is 13 amino acids long. Looked up from germline, CDR1 is MDHEN and CDR2 is SYDVKM. Original processing notes: Estimated nucleated cell counts came from reference gene primer amplification. Data came from immunoSEQ multiplex PCR; TCRdb stores just in-frame clones and leaves some out. The DNA was the basis for D and trimming; V, J and clone size are from that table. The sample comprises 100,000 to 150,000 clones, 75% to 85% of which are singletons, and under 45% rests with the top ten. The rearrangement uses TRBV28 and TRBJ1-5, with D unclear. The source is a man aged 40-50 years with active or convalescent COVID-19. The sample was peripheral blood. The CDR3 protein is CASSLLSNQPQHF. The CDR3 DNA reads as TGTGCCAGCAGTTTACTGAGCAATCAGCCCCAGCATTTT.